Given below is one T cell receptor beta chain in context. Its antigen is not identified. Molecules of cDNA were individually given unique molecular identifiers that were attached to them. TCRdb independently ran MiXCR on the 5' RACE reads; one entry per CDR3 protein. The sample carries roughly 71,000 distinct CDR3 sequences, approximately 13% recorded once. Germline assignment: CDR1 MNHEY and CDR2 SVGEGT. V was shortened by 0 bases and J by 8 bases, with 4 bases between the two germline ends. The CDR3 covers 12 residues. The data were taken from a study of early T cells in non-severe SARS-CoV-2 infection. Study as a whole: Sequenced bulk RNA came from whole blood that was unsorted, and chains were unpaired.

The study, taken as a whole, reports: VDJdb-based matching was biased toward anti-spike CD8 responses and missed private and CD4 specificities.

This clonotype was obtained from an adult who was a healthcare worker with PCR-confirmed SARS-CoV-2 infection or an uninfected control (not recorded which). The sample consisted of whole blood. The chain joins TRBV6-2 or TRBV6-3 to TRBJ2-2; D ambiguous. The CDR3 loop is CASSYSIGELFF. The CDR3 DNA is TGTGCCAGCAGTTACTCGATTGGGGAGCTGTTTTTT.